A single sample is the source of the 30 T cell receptor beta chains below, sequenced in a study of blood T cell repertoires in COVID-19. Profiling relied on immunoSEQ multiplex PCR, and the TCRdb table lists in-frame clones only, not all of them. The sample carries almost 200,000 clones, about nine tenths recorded once. The sample was peripheral blood. Receptors originate from a woman between 65 and 79 years old with acute or convalescent COVID-19.

This clone was observed a single time. This chain connects TRBV20-1 to TRBJ1-3; D is unclear. Per the germline V gene, CDR1 is DFQATT and CDR2 is SNEGSKA (reference sequence). Trimming stripped 3 bases from V and 2 bases from J, with 8 bases between. The CDR3 extends over 13 amino acids. The CDR3 region has the DNA TGCAGTGCTAGTTACTCGACTGGAAACACCATATATTTT. This gives the protein CSASYSTGNTIYF.

The gene calls are TRBV5-1 and TRBJ1-4; the D is unclear. Germline V CDR1 and CDR2: SGHRS, YFSETQ. There are 14 residues in the CDR3. Trimming removed 2 bases from V and 5 bases from J, with 10 bases in between. The CDR3 sequence: CASSFGGGNEKLFF. The CDR3 DNA is TGCGCCAGCAGCTTCGGCGGAGGGAATGAAAAACTGTTTTTT.

J is TRBJ2-3 and V is TRBV5-6, with D possibly matching TRBD2 (6 bases). The CDR3 consists of 12 residues. The ends were cut back, 6 bases at V and 5 bases at J, with 10 bases in the middle. In germline, CDR1 is SGHDT, CDR2 YYEEEE. CDR3 loop: CASTFGGDTQYF. The CDR3 DNA reads as TGTGCCAGCACCTTCGGGGGAGATACGCAGTATTTT.

V and J are TRBV19 and TRBJ2-2; 7 nucleotides match TRBD2. J gave up 4 bases and V 3 bases, and 8 bases lay outside the gene matches. The CDR3 consists of 16 residues. Germline assignment: CDR1 LNHDA and CDR2 SQIVND (reference sequence). The CDR3 DNA is TGTGCCAGTAGTATGCCCAACCCGGGGGGCACCGGGGAGCTGTTTTTT. Protein product: CASSMPNPGGTGELFF.

Regarding this clone: The sample carries other DNA sequences with the same CDR3. The chain combines TRBV3-1 (or the pseudogene TRBV3-2) with TRBJ2-7; D might be TRBD2 (5 bases). The CDR3 has 12 amino acids. V was shortened by 1 base and J by 4 bases, with 5 bases between the two germline ends. CDR1 and CDR2 (germline): LGHDT, YNNKEL (reference sequence). The CDR3 is CASSQAGYEQYF. In DNA form, the CDR3 reads TGTGCCAGCAGCCAAGCGGGGTACGAGCAGTACTTC.

The chain joins TRBV2 to TRBJ1-1; no reliable D call. The CDR3 runs to 11 residues. V was clipped by 9 bases and J by 3 bases, with 8 bases between them. Germline loops: CDR1 SNHLY, CDR2 FYNNEI. The CDR3 is CARSRDTEAFF. The CDR3 coding sequence is TGTGCCAGAAGCCGGGACACTGAAGCTTTCTTT.

This clone was recorded once. The chain has TRBV5-1 and TRBJ2-7, with D possibly TRBD1 on 6 matching bases. Germline CDR1 is SGHRS and CDR2 is YFSETQ. This CDR3 is built from 15 residues. V lost 4 bases and J 4 bases, leaving 18 bases between the germline ends. Written as DNA, the CDR3 is TGCGCCAGCAGCCCACAGGGTTCGTATCTTTACGAGCAGTACTTC. Protein sequence: CASSPQGSYLYEQYF.

V is TRBV7-8 and J is TRBJ1-2, with D uncertain. CDR1 and CDR2 (germline): SGHVS, FQNEAQ. This CDR3 comprises 14 residues. V was cut by 0 bases and J by 6 bases, with 11 bases left in between. The CDR3 DNA reads TGTGCCAGCAGCTTAGCGGGAGCTTCGGATGGCTACACCTTC. It translates to CASSLAGASDGYTF.

This chain joins TRBV27 and TRBJ1-2; D perhaps matches TRBD1 (5 bases). The germline V gene has CDR1 MNHEY and CDR2 SMNVEV (reference sequence). CDR3 length: 16 amino acids. V was shortened by 3 bases and J by 5 bases, with 19 bases between the two germline ends. The CDR3 region has the DNA TGTGCCAGCAGTTTTACCCCCTCATCACAGGATTATGGCTACACCTTC. Translating it yields CASSFTPSSQDYGYTF.

In its sample, this clone was seen once. The V call is TRBV29-1, the J call TRBJ2-2; 9 nucleotides align to TRBD1. V dropped 7 bases and J dropped 4; count of bases not matched to a gene: 7. Germline values: CDR1 SQVTM, CDR2 ANQGSEA. The CDR3 runs 14 residues. The CDR3 DNA follows: TGCAGCGCTTCCGGGACAGGGAGCACCGGGGAGCTGTTTTTT. Translating it yields CSASGTGSTGELFF.

The rearrangement links TRBV20-1 to TRBJ2-7; tentative D call: TRBD2 (5 bases). V was cut by 3 bases and J by 0 bases, with 9 bases left in between. The CDR3 has 13 residues. Germline values: CDR1 DFQATT, CDR2 SNEGSKA (reference sequence). The CDR3 region is CSASGGVSYEQYF. CDR3 sequence (DNA): TGCAGTGCTAGTGGAGGTGTCTCCTACGAGCAGTACTTC.

V gene TRBV2 combines with J gene TRBJ2-2; 9 nucleotides line up with TRBD2. This CDR3 region has 16 residues. Germline loops: CDR1 SNHLY, CDR2 FYNNEI. With V trimmed by 5 bases and J by 7 bases, 11 bases remained unmatched. CDR3 protein: CASSPLAGAHGGELFF. Here the CDR3 DNA reads TGTGCCAGCAGTCCATTAGCGGGAGCGCACGGCGGGGAGCTGTTTTTT.

This clone was counted a few times. The gene calls are TRBV14 and TRBJ2-7; D is unclear. The CDR3 is made up of 13 amino acids. Germline assignment: CDR1 SGHDN and CDR2 FVKESK. Trimming removed 4 bases from V and 3 bases from J, with 10 bases in between. The CDR3 loop is CASSRNLNYEQYF. The CDR3 region has the DNA TGTGCCAGCAGCCGTAATCTTAACTACGAGCAGTACTTC. Based on the CDR3 plus reference TRBV14 and TRBJ2-7, the full variable domain is EAGVTQFPSHSVIEKGQTVTLRCDPISGHDNLYWYRRVMGKEIKFLLHFVKESKQDESGMPNNRFLAERTGGTYSTLKVQPAELEDSGVYFCASSRNLNYEQYFGPGTRLTVT.

CDR3 nucleotide sequence: TGTGCCACCAGTGACTCCGGGACTTCAGAGACCCAGTACTTC. It codes for CATSDSGTSETQYF. The rearrangement joins TRBV24-1 to TRBJ2-5; D is possibly TRBD2 (6 bases). Germline assignment: CDR1 KGHDR and CDR2 SFDVKD. The CDR3 is made up of 14 amino acids. The germline V and J ends were trimmed by 4 bases and 4 bases, with 12 bases remaining between them.

The genes are TRBV12-3 or TRBV12-4 and TRBJ2-7; possible D gene TRBD1, 6 bases. V gave up 5 bases and J gave up 6 bases, with 14 bases separating them. This CDR3 comprises 13 residues. The CDR3 reads CASSPGHQTEQYF. Written as DNA, the CDR3 is TGTGCCAGCAGTCCGGGACACCAGACCGAGCAGTACTTC.

This clone was found once. The rearrangement joins TRBV5-1 to TRBJ1-1; D is possibly TRBD1 (6 bases). Germline CDR1 reads SGHRS; CDR2 reads YFSETQ. The CDR3 consists of 14 residues. Trimming removed 2 bases from V and 1 base from J, with 9 bases in between. This CDR3 reads CASSFGQPNTEAFF. CDR3 DNA: TGCGCCAGCAGCTTCGGACAGCCGAACACTGAAGCTTTCTTT. Full variable domain (missing parts from reference TRBV5-1 and TRBJ1-1): KAGVTQTPRYLIKTRGQQVTLSCSPISGHRSVSWYQQTPGQGLQFLFEYFSETQRNKGNFPGRFSGRQFSNSRSEMNVSTLELGDSALYLCASSFGQPNTEAFFGQGTRLTVV.

V is TRBV3-1 (or the pseudogene TRBV3-2) and J is TRBJ2-3; D is possibly TRBD1 (5 bases). V was clipped by 4 bases and J by 4 bases, with 18 bases between them. Looked up from germline, CDR1 is LGHDT and CDR2 is YNNKEL (reference sequence). There are 16 residues in the CDR3. The CDR3 here is CASSLRGQGGSDTQYF. CDR3 nucleotide sequence: TGTGCCAGCAGCCTCCGTGGGCAGGGTGGTTCAGATACGCAGTATTTT.

V and J are TRBV5-4 and TRBJ2-5; the D gene is possibly TRBD2 (6 bases). V lost 2 bases and J lost 5, with 13 bases in between. The CDR3 loop spans 14 amino acids. Germline V lookup: CDR1 SGHNT, CDR2 YYREEE (reference sequence). CDR3 nucleotides: TGTGCCAGCAGCTTTAAAGGGGCGGGGGAGACCCAGTACTTC. It specifies CASSFKGAGETQYF.

The chain carries TRBV5-4 and TRBJ2-3; 11 nucleotides line up with TRBD2. Trimming cost V 4 bases and J 4 bases; bases outside gene matches: 8. Germline loops: CDR1 SGHNT, CDR2 YYREEE (reference sequence). The CDR3 totals 16 residues. This chain's CDR3 is CASSMGSGRGADTQYF. Written as DNA, the CDR3 is TGTGCCAGCAGCATGGGTAGCGGGAGGGGGGCAGATACGCAGTATTTT.

The chain carries TRBV5-1 and TRBJ1-2, with 7 positions matching TRBD1. J gave up 8 bases and V 3 bases, and 10 bases lay outside the gene matches. The CDR3 has 14 amino acids. CDR1 and CDR2 from the germline V gene are SGHRS and YFSETQ. CDR3 loop: CASSYETQGSGYTF. Written as DNA, the CDR3 is TGCGCCAGCAGCTATGAGACACAGGGGTCGGGCTACACCTTC.

This sequence joins TRBV20-1 and TRBJ1-2, with D unresolved. There are 12 residues in the CDR3. From germline, CDR1 is DFQATT and CDR2 SNEGSKA (reference sequence). Trimming took off 3 bases at V and 1 base at J, with 6 bases between the two ends. The CDR3 DNA reads as TGCAGTGCTAGTAGCATTAACTATGGCTACACCTTC. This codes for CSASSINYGYTF.

The chain carries TRBV6-5 and TRBJ2-5; a possible D gene is TRBD1 (6 bases). Germline V lookup: CDR1 MNHEY, CDR2 SVGAGI. Trimming shortened V by 3 bases and J by 3 bases, and 14 bases separated the two germline ends. This CDR3 spans 15 amino acids. In DNA, the CDR3 is TGTGCCAGCAGTTATGGGGGCAGGTTTAAAGAGACCCAGTACTTC. Its translation is CASSYGGRFKETQYF.

V usage is TRBV9 and J usage is TRBJ1-4; TRBD1 matches at 7 bases. The CDR3 is 13 residues long. Germline V gene sequence: CDR1 SGDLS, CDR2 YYNGEE. V shed 9 bases, J shed 5 bases, and the junction held 7 bases outside the gene matches. CDR3 DNA: TGTGCCATCGACAGGGAGAAGAATGAAAAACTGTTTTTT. Translation: CAIDREKNEKLFF.

This clone was seen once. The chain recombines TRBV11-2 with TRBJ1-5; D is ambiguous. This CDR3 has 13 amino acids. Deletions cut 1 base from V and 8 bases from J, with 9 bases between. Germline loops: CDR1 SGHAT, CDR2 FQNNGV. CDR3 in amino acids: CASSLGSSEPQHF. Written as DNA, the CDR3 is TGTGCCAGCAGCTTAGGTTCTTCTGAGCCCCAGCATTTT.

V and J are TRBV5-4 and TRBJ2-3, with TRBD2 matching over 8 bases. Per the germline V gene, CDR1 is SGHNT and CDR2 is YYREEE (reference sequence). There are 19 residues in the CDR3. V was clipped by 3 bases and J by 3 bases; unmatched bases: 18. CDR3 amino acids: CASSSGLIDSGAQTDTQYF. The DNA for the CDR3 is TGTGCCAGCAGCTCAGGCCTCATCGATAGCGGGGCGCAAACAGATACGCAGTATTTT.

This sequence joins TRBV7-2 and TRBJ2-7; the match to TRBD2 covers 11 bases. The germline V gene has CDR1 SGHTA and CDR2 FQGNSA. Trimming took 3 bases from V and 1 from J; bases not matched to a gene: 5. The CDR3 has 16 amino acids. The CDR3 sequence: CASSLAGLAVSYEQYF. DNA for the CDR3: TGTGCCAGCAGCTTGGCGGGACTAGCGGTATCCTACGAGCAGTACTTC. The whole variable domain, remainder taken from reference TRBV7-2 and TRBJ2-7, is GAGVSQSPSNKVTEKGKDVELRCDPISGHTALYWYRQSLGQGLEFLIYFQGNSAPDKSGLPSDRFSAERTGGSVSTLTIQRTQQEDSAVYLCASSLAGLAVSYEQYFGPGTRLTVT.

The chain joins TRBV7-3 to TRBJ2-3, with D uncertain. This CDR3 region has 14 residues. With 2 bases removed from V and 0 bases from J, the gap between germline ends came to 6 bases. Germline-derived CDR1 and CDR2 are SGHTA and FQGTGA. The CDR3 is CASSLGQSTDTQYF. CDR3 DNA sequence: TGTGCCAGCAGCTTAGGGCAGAGCACAGATACGCAGTATTTT.

The genes are TRBV6-4 and TRBJ1-4, with 7 bases that match TRBD1. CDR1 and CDR2 (germline): MRHNA, SNTAGT. V was pared by 10 bases and J by 9 bases, with 8 bases of the junction left unmatched. The CDR3 loop spans 12 amino acids. Here the CDR3 DNA reads TGTGCCAACCCAGGACAGGTTCAAAAACTGTTTTTT. Amino acid sequence: CANPGQVQKLFF.

The chain links TRBV3-1 (or the pseudogene TRBV3-2) to TRBJ2-7; 7 nucleotides line up with TRBD1. CDR1 is LGHDT, CDR2 YNNKEL, per germline (reference sequence). V lost 3 bases to trimming and J lost 6 bases; unmatched junction nucleotides: 5. The CDR3 is 13 residues long. The DNA for the CDR3 is TGTGCCAGCAGCCAGGACAGGATGGGCGAGCAGTACTTC. Translated, it gives CASSQDRMGEQYF.

This clone has a single count. J is TRBJ1-1 and V is TRBV6-4, with 9 bases aligning to TRBD1. The germline gives CDR1 MRHNA, CDR2 SNTAGT. The CDR3 is made up of 15 amino acids. Trimming cost V 0 bases and J 4 bases; bases outside gene matches: 3. The CDR3 coding sequence is TGTGCCAGCAGTGACTCGGACAGGGGTCCCACTGAAGCTTTCTTT. Protein: CASSDSDRGPTEAFF.